This TCR beta chain came from a study of blood T cell repertoires in COVID-19. Assay used: immunoSEQ multiplex PCR; TCRdb lists only in-frame clones, some missing. The data contain about 130,000 clones, roughly 80% of them singletons. The recovered donors of Cohort 3 showed two negative PCRs, clearance, or symptom resolution. With 2 bases clipped from V and 5 bases from J, the junction kept 11 bases outside the gene matches. The CDR3 runs 16 residues. Germline V gene data show CDR1 as LGHNA and CDR2 as YSLEER. Sequenced material: PBMCs or T cells enriched from blood (not recorded which). J is TRBJ1-2 and V is TRBV4-3, with 7 bases fitting TRBD1. The receptor was isolated from a man aged 45-65 years who had recovered from COVID-19. Here the CDR3 DNA reads TGCGCCAGCAGCCAAATCCCCGGACAGGCTGGATATGGCTACACCTTC. Amino acid sequence: CASSQIPGQAGYGYTF.